These 26 T cell receptor beta chains share one sample of origin, sequenced in a study of T-cell memory formation after mild COVID-19 (dated by TCRdb to about 2021). To prepare the library, 5' RACE was applied. Reads for this sample came from an Illumina NovaSeq 6000. The raw public reads went through TCRdb reprocessing: fastp at Q25, MiXCR clone calling, in-frame beta chains kept. Here each entry gathers all rows of one CDR3 protein and keeps the most common genes and DNA. This sample lists hundreds of thousands of distinct CDR3 sequences; 8.2% were detected once. The ten biggest clones cover 22% of the sample. Source material: PBMCs or a T cell subset sorted from them (not recorded which). The receptors were gathered from a man in his late teens or twenties who had mild COVID-19 (a few samples of this study predate the infection). The sample titles of this study are shuffled in the database, so cell type and time point are left out; the donor was told from shared clones.

This clonotype has more than one count but fewer than ten. The V gene is TRBV7-8, the J gene TRBJ2-7, with 8 positions matching TRBD2. There are 14 residues in the CDR3. V lost 0 bases, J lost 7 bases, and 5 bases stayed unmatched. CDR1 and CDR2 (germline): SGHVS, FQNEAQ. The CDR3 spells CASSLAASGREQYV. CDR3 nucleotides: TGTGCCAGCAGCTTAGCGGCTAGCGGGCGAGAGCAGTACGTC.

This clonotype was counted at least ten times. This sequence joins TRBV12-3 or TRBV12-4 and TRBJ1-1; D gene unclear. The ends were cut back, 5 bases at V and 1 base at J, with 11 bases in the middle. The CDR3 is 14 amino acids. CDR3 region: CASSREYSNTEAFF. Written as DNA, the CDR3 is TGTGCCAGCAGTCGGGAGTATTCGAACACTGAAGCTTTCTTT.

This clonotype was detected a few times. The rearrangement joins TRBV7-9 to TRBJ1-1, with D possibly TRBD1 on 5 matching bases. The germline V gene has CDR1 SEHNR and CDR2 FQNEAQ (reference sequence). The germline V and J ends were trimmed by 4 bases and 1 base, with 10 bases remaining between them. The CDR3 length is 14 residues. The CDR3 coding sequence is TGTGCCAGCAGCTCTACCGGGGCGAACACTGAAGCTTTCTTT. Protein product: CASSSTGANTEAFF.

As for this clonotype: A much larger clonotype is one base distant, so this may be a read error. The chain has TRBV4-3 and TRBJ1-6, with a weak D call TRBD1 (5 bases). The germline V gene encodes CDR1 LGHNA and CDR2 YSLEER. With 7 bases removed from V and 8 bases from J, the gap between germline ends came to 15 bases. This CDR3 contains 14 residues. The CDR3 protein is CASNQGVSDSPLHF. CDR3 coding DNA: TGCGCCAGCAACCAGGGAGTTTCGGATTCACCCCTCCACTTT.

The chain uses TRBV7-3 and TRBJ2-7; no firm D call. CDR1 and CDR2 (germline): SGHTA, FQGTGA. V lost 0 bases to trimming and J lost 0 bases, with 9 bases between them. CDR3 length: 15 residues. The CDR3 DNA sequence: TGTGCCAGCAGCTTAACACCCTCGGGCTCCTACGAGCAGTACTTC. It translates to CASSLTPSGSYEQYF.

The chain recombines TRBV5-1 with TRBJ1-4; 10 nucleotides align to TRBD1. After removal of 1 base from V and 6 bases from J, the junction contained 3 bases not matched to a gene. Germline V lookup: CDR1 SGHRS, CDR2 YFSETQ. This CDR3 contains 15 residues. The CDR3 region is CASSLNGQGDEKLFF. The DNA of the CDR3 is TGCGCCAGCAGCTTGAATGGACAGGGGGATGAAAAACTGTTTTTT.

This clonotype was found a few times. The rearrangement links TRBV7-9 to TRBJ2-7; 11 bases agree with TRBD2. The CDR3 totals 15 residues. Looked up from germline, CDR1 is SEHNR and CDR2 is FQNEAQ (reference sequence). The V segment lost 4 bases and the J segment 0 bases; nucleotides outside the gene matches: 2. The CDR3 bases are TGTGCCAGCAGCTCTAGCGGGGGGTTCTCCTACGAGCAGTACTTC. Translation: CASSSSGGFSYEQYF.

This clonotype was detected ten times or more. J is TRBJ2-1 and V is TRBV29-1; 11 nucleotides agree with TRBD2. CDR1 and CDR2 (germline): SQVTM, ANQGSEA. V was clipped by 2 bases and J by 8 bases; unmatched bases: 5. The CDR3 covers 14 residues. CDR3 sequence (DNA): TGCAGCGTTGAAAGGGCTAGCGGGGGGTATGAGCAGTTCTTC. Translated, it gives CSVERASGGYEQFF.

This clonotype has a handful of counts. The chain employs TRBV5-4 and TRBJ2-3, with TRBD2 identical over 11 bases. This CDR3 region has 16 residues. The trim removed 4 bases at V and 3 bases at J, leaving 7 bases unmatched. CDR1 is SGHNT, CDR2 YYREEE, per germline (reference sequence). In DNA, the CDR3 is TGTGCCAGCAGCCGAACTAGCGGGGGTCGGACAGATACGCAGTATTTT. Its translation: CASSRTSGGRTDTQYF.

Ten or more counts support this clonotype. The chain carries TRBV2 and TRBJ2-3, with 7 bases identical to TRBD2. This CDR3 is 13 amino acids long. Looked up from germline, CDR1 is SNHLY and CDR2 is FYNNEI. V shed 6 bases, J shed 6 bases, and the junction held 6 bases outside the gene matches. CDR3 sequence: CASRTSRSDTQYF. CDR3 nucleotide sequence: TGTGCCAGCAGGACTAGCCGGTCGGATACGCAGTATTTT.

The chain recombines TRBV20-1 with TRBJ1-4; possibly TRBD1 for D (5 bases). V gave up 5 bases and J gave up 7 bases, with 14 bases separating them. The germline gives CDR1 DFQATT, CDR2 SNEGSKA (reference sequence). This CDR3 is built from 13 residues. The CDR3: CSAHRDGLEKLFF. The CDR3 DNA sequence: TGCAGTGCTCACCGGGACGGCCTTGAAAAACTGTTTTTT.

This clonotype was detected a few times. This chain links TRBV25-1 with TRBJ1-3; perhaps TRBD1 as D (5 bases). Trimming cost V 1 base and J 3 bases, with 10 bases left between them. CDR1 and CDR2 from the germline V gene are MGHDK and SYGVNS. This CDR3 spans 15 amino acids. CDR3 region: CASSELPGFGNTIYF. The CDR3, as DNA: TGTGCCAGCAGTGAATTGCCAGGGTTTGGAAACACCATATATTTT.

The chain recombines TRBV20-1 with TRBJ1-6, with D perhaps TRBD1 (5 bases). Germline V gene data show CDR1 as DFQATT and CDR2 as SNEGSKA (reference sequence). Trimming took off 3 bases at V and 14 bases at J, with 14 bases between the two ends. The CDR3 loop spans 12 amino acids. CDR3 bases: TGCAGTGCTAGTGGCAGGGATGTGGCCCTCCACTTT. Translating it yields CSASGRDVALHF.

The chain recombines TRBV2 with TRBJ1-2; D ambiguous. The CDR3 runs to 10 residues. V was clipped by 8 bases and J by 8 bases, with 9 bases between them. Germline values: CDR1 SNHLY, CDR2 FYNNEI. This chain's CDR3 is CASAREGYTF. The CDR3 nucleotides are TGTGCCAGCGCAAGAGAGGGCTACACCTTC. Full variable domain (missing parts from reference TRBV2 and TRBJ1-2): EPEVTQTPSHQVTQMGQEVILRCVPISNHLYFYWYRQILGQKVEFLVSFYNNEISEKSEIFDDQFSVERPDGSNFTLKIRSTKLEDSAMYFCASAREGYTFGSGTRLTVV.

This clonotype was recorded a few times. This chain links TRBV12-3 or TRBV12-4 with TRBJ1-1, with 8 bases fitting TRBD1. CDR3 length equals 16 residues. The ends lost 3 bases at V and 1 base at J; junction bases unmatched: 7. CDR3 sequence reads: CASSFPPGQGNTEAFF. The CDR3 DNA sequence: TGTGCCAGCAGTTTTCCACCCGGACAGGGGAACACTGAAGCTTTCTTT.

This clonotype was detected many times. V is TRBV7-2 and J is TRBJ2-3; D might be TRBD2 (5 bases). Germline V CDR1 and CDR2: SGHTA, FQGNSA. V shed 2 bases and J shed 8 bases, with 14 bases lying between them. The CDR3 length is 14 residues. Here the CDR3 DNA reads TGTGCCAGCAGCTTAAGAGCGGACTCGGGTACGCAGTATTTT. Encoded protein: CASSLRADSGTQYF.

This clonotype was counted a few times. This rearrangement joins TRBV5-1 to TRBJ2-3; 8 bases are a match to TRBD2. The CDR3 spans 18 residues. After removal of 2 bases from V and 6 bases from J, the junction contained 17 bases not matched to a gene. Germline loops: CDR1 SGHRS, CDR2 YFSETQ. The DNA for the CDR3 is TGCGCCAGCAGCTTTTTCCTAGCGGGTCGTGGATCCTCCGATACGCAGTATTTT. Residues: CASSFFLAGRGSSDTQYF.

The genes are TRBV28 and TRBJ2-1, with D possibly matching TRBD1 (5 bases). Germline assignment: CDR1 MDHEN and CDR2 SYDVKM. The CDR3 contains 13 residues. V was pared by 3 bases and J by 5 bases, with 8 bases between. The CDR3 DNA follows: TGTGCCAGCAGTTTCCCACAGGACAATGAGCAGTTCTTC. Encoded protein: CASSFPQDNEQFF. The complete variable domain, with remaining parts taken from reference TRBV28 and TRBJ2-1, reads DVKVTQSSRYLVKRTGEKVFLECVQDMDHENMFWYRQDPGLGLRLIYFSYDVKMKEKGDIPEGYSVSREKKERFSLILESASTNQTSMYLCASSFPQDNEQFFGPGTRLTVL.

This clonotype was found a few times. This chain links TRBV7-2 with TRBJ1-5; D possibly corresponds to TRBD1 (5 bases). Germline assignment: CDR1 SGHTA and CDR2 FQGNSA. V was clipped by 1 base and J by 6 bases, with 10 bases between them. The CDR3 spans 14 residues. CDR3: CASSLGGEFQPQHF. CDR3 in DNA: TGTGCCAGCAGCTTAGGGGGCGAGTTTCAGCCCCAGCATTTT.

This clonotype was detected a few times. The genes are TRBV2 and TRBJ1-1, with unresolved D. V was pared by 0 bases and J by 8 bases, with 4 bases between. This CDR3 spans 11 amino acids. Germline assignment: CDR1 SNHLY and CDR2 FYNNEI. CDR3 DNA sequence: TGTGCCAGCAGTGAAGCAGGAGAAGCTTTCTTT. This sequence encodes CASSEAGEAFF.

This rearrangement joins TRBV7-2 to TRBJ2-3, with 7 positions matching TRBD2. CDR1 is SGHTA, CDR2 FQGNSA, per germline. V dropped 5 bases and J dropped 5; count of bases not matched to a gene: 7. The CDR3 loop spans 14 amino acids. The CDR3 loop is CASSPWGGGDTQYF. CDR3 DNA sequence: TGTGCCAGCAGCCCTTGGGGCGGGGGAGATACGCAGTATTTT. The variable domain in full, completed from reference TRBV7-2 and TRBJ2-3, reads GAGVSQSPSNKVTEKGKDVELRCDPISGHTALYWYRQSLGQGLEFLIYFQGNSAPDKSGLPSDRFSAERTGGSVSTLTIQRTQQEDSAVYLCASSPWGGGDTQYFGPGTRLTVL.

This clonotype was seen more than once but under ten times. CDR3 amino acids: CSARTGAWTEAFF. Written as DNA, the CDR3 is TGCAGTGCTAGAACAGGGGCGTGGACTGAAGCTTTCTTT. The chain links TRBV20-1 to TRBJ1-1; 7 nucleotides agree with TRBD1. The V gene end was trimmed by 2 bases and the J gene end by 5 bases; junction bases not matched to a gene: 5. CDR3 length: 13 amino acids. The germline V gene has CDR1 DFQATT and CDR2 SNEGSKA (reference sequence).

The V call is TRBV5-1, the J call TRBJ2-3; D call uncertain. The ends were cut back, 1 base at V and 5 bases at J, with 8 bases in the middle. Germline-derived CDR1 and CDR2 are SGHRS and YFSETQ. The CDR3 length is 13 residues. CDR3 in DNA: TGCGCCAGCAGCTTGTTTCGTGAAGATACGCAGTATTTT. Its protein is CASSLFREDTQYF.

The sample holds many counts of this clonotype. The genes are TRBV7-9 and TRBJ2-3; 9 bases are shared with TRBD1. This CDR3 is built from 16 residues. Looked up from germline, CDR1 is SEHNR and CDR2 is FQNEAQ (reference sequence). Trimming at V came to 2 bases and at J to 6 bases, leaving 9 bases not matched to a gene. CDR3 sequence reads: CASSLPTGGELDTQYF. The CDR3 DNA follows: TGTGCCAGCAGCTTACCCACAGGGGGCGAATTGGATACGCAGTATTTT. Variable domain in full (rest from reference TRBV7-9 and TRBJ2-3): DTGVSQNPRHKITKRGQNVTFRCDPISEHNRLYWYRQTLGQGPEFLTYFQNEAQLEKSRLLSDRFSAERPKGSFSTLEIQRTEQGDSAMYLCASSLPTGGELDTQYFGPGTRLTVL.

The V call is TRBV9, the J call TRBJ2-2; a possible D gene is TRBD1 (6 bases). V was shortened by 3 bases and J by 7 bases, with 16 bases between the two germline ends. The CDR3 length is 15 residues. Germline V gives CDR1 SGDLS, CDR2 YYNGEE. DNA for the CDR3: TGTGCCAGCAGCGCTTGGACAGATCCGGGCGGGGAGCTGTTTTTT. As protein: CASSAWTDPGGELFF.

The chain carries TRBV6-5 and TRBJ2-5; D is perhaps TRBD2 (6 bases). This CDR3 has 15 residues. CDR1 is MNHEY and CDR2 is SVGAGI in the germline V gene. The V and J ends lost 6 bases and 9 bases respectively, with 23 bases between them. For the CDR3, the DNA is TGTGCCAGCAGGCTTAGCGGTCTCCACCAGGAGTCCCAGTACTTC. This encodes CASRLSGLHQESQYF.